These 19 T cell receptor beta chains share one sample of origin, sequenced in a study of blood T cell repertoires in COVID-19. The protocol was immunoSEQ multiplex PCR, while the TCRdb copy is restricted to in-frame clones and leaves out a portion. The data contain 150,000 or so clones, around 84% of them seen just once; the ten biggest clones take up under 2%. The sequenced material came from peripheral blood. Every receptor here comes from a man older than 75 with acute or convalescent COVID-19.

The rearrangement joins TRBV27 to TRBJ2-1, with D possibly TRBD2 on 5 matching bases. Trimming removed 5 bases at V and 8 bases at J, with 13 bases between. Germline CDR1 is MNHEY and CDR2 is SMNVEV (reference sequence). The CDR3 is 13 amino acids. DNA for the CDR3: TGTGCCAGCAGTCCCCCTTCGGGGTATGAGCAGTTCTTC. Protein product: CASSPPSGYEQFF.

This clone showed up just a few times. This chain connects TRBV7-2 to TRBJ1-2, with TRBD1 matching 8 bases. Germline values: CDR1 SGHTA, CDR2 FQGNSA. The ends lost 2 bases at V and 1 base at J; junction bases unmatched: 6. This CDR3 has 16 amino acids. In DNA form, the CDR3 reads TGTGCCAGCAGCTTAACCCCACAGGGGGTTAACTATGGCTACACCTTC. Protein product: CASSLTPQGVNYGYTF.

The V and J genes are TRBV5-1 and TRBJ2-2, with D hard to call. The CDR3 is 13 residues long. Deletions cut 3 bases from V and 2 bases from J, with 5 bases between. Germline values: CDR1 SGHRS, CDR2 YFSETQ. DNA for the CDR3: TGCGCCAGCAGCTCCAAAAACACCGGGGAGCTGTTTTTT. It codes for CASSSKNTGELFF.

DNA of the CDR3: TGTGCCAGCGGGCAGGACCAAGAGACCCAGTACTTC. Translated, it gives CASGQDQETQYF. The J gene is TRBJ2-5, the V gene TRBV12-3 or TRBV12-4; no reliable D call. The V end lost 8 bases, the J end lost 0 bases, and 7 bases lay between the germline ends. The CDR3 is made up of 12 amino acids.

The CDR3 spells CASSLLSSGGEQYF. The DNA of the CDR3 is TGTGCCAGCAGCCTTCTATCTAGCGGGGGCGAGCAGTACTTC. This chain joins TRBV11-1 and TRBJ2-7, with TRBD2 identical over 10 bases. CDR1 and CDR2 from the germline V gene are SGHAT and FQDESV (reference sequence). The CDR3 has 14 residues. Trimming took 5 bases from V and 6 from J; bases not matched to a gene: 7.

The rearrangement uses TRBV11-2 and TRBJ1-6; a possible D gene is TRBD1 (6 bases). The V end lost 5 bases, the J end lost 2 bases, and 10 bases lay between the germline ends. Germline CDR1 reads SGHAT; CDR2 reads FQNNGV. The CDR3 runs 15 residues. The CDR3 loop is CASSLRDTYNSPLHF. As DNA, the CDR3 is TGTGCCAGCAGCCTCCGGGACACCTATAATTCACCCCTCCACTTT.

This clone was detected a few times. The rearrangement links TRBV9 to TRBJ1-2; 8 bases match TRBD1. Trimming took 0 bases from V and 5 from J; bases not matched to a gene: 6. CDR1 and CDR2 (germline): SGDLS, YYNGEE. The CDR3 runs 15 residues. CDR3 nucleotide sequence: TGTGCCAGCAGCGTAGACGACAGGGGACGATATGGCTACACCTTC. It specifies CASSVDDRGRYGYTF.

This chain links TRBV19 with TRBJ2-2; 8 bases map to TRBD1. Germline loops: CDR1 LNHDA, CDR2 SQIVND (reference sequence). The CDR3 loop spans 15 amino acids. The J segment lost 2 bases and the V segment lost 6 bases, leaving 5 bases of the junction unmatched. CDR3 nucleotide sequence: TGTGCCAGTAGGCCCGGGACAGGCAACACCGGGGAGCTGTTTTTT. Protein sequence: CASRPGTGNTGELFF.

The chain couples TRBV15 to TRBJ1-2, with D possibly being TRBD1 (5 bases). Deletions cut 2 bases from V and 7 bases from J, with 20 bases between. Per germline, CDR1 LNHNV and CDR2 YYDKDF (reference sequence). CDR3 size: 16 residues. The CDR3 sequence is CATSRSGRIGEFGYTF. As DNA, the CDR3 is TGTGCCACCAGCAGATCCGGCCGTATAGGGGAATTTGGCTACACCTTC.

CDR3 amino acids: CATSDGTGPAFF. In nucleotides, the CDR3 is TGTGCCACCAGTGATGGGACAGGTCCAGCTTTCTTT. V is TRBV24-1 and J is TRBJ1-1; 8 nucleotides match TRBD1. CDR3 size: 12 residues. The V gene's germline CDR1 is KGHDR and CDR2 SFDVKD. With V trimmed by 3 bases and J by 10 bases, 3 bases remained unmatched.

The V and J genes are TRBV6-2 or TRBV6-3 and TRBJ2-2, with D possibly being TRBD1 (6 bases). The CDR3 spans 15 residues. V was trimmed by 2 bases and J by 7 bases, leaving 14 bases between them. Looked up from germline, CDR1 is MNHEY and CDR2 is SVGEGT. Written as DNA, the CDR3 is TGTGCCAGCAGTTACGGAGCAGGGGTCAGCGGGGAGCTGTTTTTT. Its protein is CASSYGAGVSGELFF.

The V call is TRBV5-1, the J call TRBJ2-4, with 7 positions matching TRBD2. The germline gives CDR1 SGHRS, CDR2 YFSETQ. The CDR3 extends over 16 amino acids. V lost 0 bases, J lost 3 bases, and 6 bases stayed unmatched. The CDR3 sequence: CASSLGAGDGKNIQYF. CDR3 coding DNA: TGCGCCAGCAGCTTGGGCGCGGGGGATGGCAAAAACATTCAGTACTTC.

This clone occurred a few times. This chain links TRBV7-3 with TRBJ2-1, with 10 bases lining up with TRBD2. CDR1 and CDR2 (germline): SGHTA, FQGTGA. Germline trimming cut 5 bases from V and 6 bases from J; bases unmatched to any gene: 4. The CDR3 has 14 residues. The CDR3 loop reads CASSPTSGANEQFF. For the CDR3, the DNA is TGTGCCAGCAGCCCTACTAGCGGGGCCAATGAGCAGTTCTTC.

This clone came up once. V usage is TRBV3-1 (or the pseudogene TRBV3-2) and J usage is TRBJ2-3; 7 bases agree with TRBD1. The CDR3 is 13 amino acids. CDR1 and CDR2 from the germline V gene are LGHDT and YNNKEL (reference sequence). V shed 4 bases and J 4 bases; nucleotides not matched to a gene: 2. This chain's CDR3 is CASSRDRADTQYF. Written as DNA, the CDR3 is TGTGCCAGCAGCCGAGACAGGGCAGATACGCAGTATTTT.

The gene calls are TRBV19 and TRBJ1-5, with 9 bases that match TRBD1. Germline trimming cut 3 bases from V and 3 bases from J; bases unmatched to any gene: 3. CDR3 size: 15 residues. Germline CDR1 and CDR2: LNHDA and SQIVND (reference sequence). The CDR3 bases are TGTGCCAGTAGTATTGACAGGGGGAACAATCAGCCCCAGCATTTT. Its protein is CASSIDRGNNQPQHF.

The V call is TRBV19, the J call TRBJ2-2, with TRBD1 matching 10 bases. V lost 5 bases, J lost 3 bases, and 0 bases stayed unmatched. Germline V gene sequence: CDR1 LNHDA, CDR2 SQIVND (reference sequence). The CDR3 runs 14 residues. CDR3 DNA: TGTGCCAGTAGTGGGACAGGGGACACCGGGGAGCTGTTTTTT. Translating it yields CASSGTGDTGELFF.

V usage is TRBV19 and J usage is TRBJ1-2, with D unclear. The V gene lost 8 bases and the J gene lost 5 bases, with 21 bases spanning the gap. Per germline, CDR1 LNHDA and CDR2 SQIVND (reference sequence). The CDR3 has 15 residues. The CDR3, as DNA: TGTGCCAGTTCCACCCACGAGGGATTGGGTTATGGCTACACCTTC. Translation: CASSTHEGLGYGYTF.

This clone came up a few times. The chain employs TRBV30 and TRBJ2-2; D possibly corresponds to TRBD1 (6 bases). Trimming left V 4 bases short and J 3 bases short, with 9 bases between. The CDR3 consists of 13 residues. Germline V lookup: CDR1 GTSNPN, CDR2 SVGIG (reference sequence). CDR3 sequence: CAWNGQYTGELFF. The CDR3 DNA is TGTGCCTGGAATGGACAGTACACCGGGGAGCTGTTTTTT.

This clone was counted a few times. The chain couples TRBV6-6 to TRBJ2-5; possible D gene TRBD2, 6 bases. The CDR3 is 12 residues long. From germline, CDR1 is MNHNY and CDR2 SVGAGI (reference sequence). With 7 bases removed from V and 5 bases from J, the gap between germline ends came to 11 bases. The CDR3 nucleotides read TGTGCCAGCACCGGGGAGGTCGAGACCCAGTACTTC. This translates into CASTGEVETQYF.